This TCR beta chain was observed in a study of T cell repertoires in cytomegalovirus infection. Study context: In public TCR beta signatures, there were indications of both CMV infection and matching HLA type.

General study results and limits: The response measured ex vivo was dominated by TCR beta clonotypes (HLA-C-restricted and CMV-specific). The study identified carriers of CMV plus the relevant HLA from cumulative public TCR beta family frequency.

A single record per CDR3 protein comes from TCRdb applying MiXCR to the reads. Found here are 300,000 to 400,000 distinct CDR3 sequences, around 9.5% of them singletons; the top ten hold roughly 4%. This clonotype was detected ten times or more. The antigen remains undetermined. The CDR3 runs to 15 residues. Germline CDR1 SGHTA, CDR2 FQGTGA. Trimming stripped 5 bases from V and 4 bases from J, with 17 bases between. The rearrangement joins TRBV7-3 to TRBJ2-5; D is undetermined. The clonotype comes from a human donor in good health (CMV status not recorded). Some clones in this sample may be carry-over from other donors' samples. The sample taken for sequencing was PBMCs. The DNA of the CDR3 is TGTGCCAGCAGCCCTAACTTGGACGAATTAGAGACCCAGTACTTC. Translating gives CASSPNLDELETQYF.